The entry below gives a single TCR beta chain sequence along with its context. Its antigen is not known. This entry comes from a study of cytomegalovirus exposure and HLA in healthy donors. Overall study context: The same platform used for the roughly 610 first-cohort repertoires was also used for the roughly 120 validation repertoires, as a later analysis reported.

General study results and limits: The tendency of first-cohort TCR clusters to co-occur in the 120 or so validation repertoires was the finding of a later analysis. According to the study, around 150 TCR beta chains were cytomegalovirus-associated.

The assay was immunoSEQ multiplex PCR, and TCRdb's table has in-frame clones only and misses some. The sample lists 200,000 or so clones, 84% occurring once. Germline CDR1 LGHNA, CDR2 YSLEER. The CDR3 has 13 amino acids. Trimming left V 1 base short and J 6 bases short, with 8 bases between. The gene calls are TRBV4-3 and TRBJ2-3, with D unresolved. This sequence was found in a man aged 18 to 35 in good health and CMV-seropositive. The specimen sequenced was PBMCs. CDR3 amino acids: CASSQGVGDTQYF. For the CDR3, the DNA is TGCGCCAGCAGCCAAGGGGTCGGGGATACGCAGTATTTT.